These 25 T cell receptor beta chains were sequenced from one sample in a study of identical twins. MiXCR, applied by TCRdb to the 5' RACE reads, yields one record per CDR3 protein. The sample holds 200,000 to 300,000 distinct CDR3 sequences, about 10% seen once. The sample taken for sequencing was memory T cells sorted from blood. The receptor source for this set is a man aged 45-65 years in good health.

This clonotype was found many times. This chain connects TRBV12-3 or TRBV12-4 to TRBJ2-7, with D perhaps given as TRBD1 or TRBD2 (5 bases each). Trimming cost V 5 bases and J 2 bases, with 19 bases left between them. The CDR3 is made up of 16 amino acids. The CDR3 sequence is CASSNGARALPYEQYF. CDR3 nucleotide sequence: TGTGCCAGCAGTAACGGGGCCAGGGCCTTGCCCTACGAGCAGTACTTC.

This clonotype was counted at least ten times. This chain uses TRBV6-5 with TRBJ1-3; D possibly corresponds to TRBD1 (6 bases). The germline CDR1 and CDR2 sequences are MNHEY and SVGAGI. V was trimmed by 0 bases and J by 0 bases, leaving 15 bases between them. This CDR3 region has 18 residues. Here the CDR3 DNA reads TGTGCCAGCAGTTACTCAAAACCGACAGGTTTCTCTGGAAACACCATATATTTT. It is translated as CASSYSKPTGFSGNTIYF.

This clonotype was observed many times. Here the CDR3 reads CSANPGREMSRDNEQFF. CDR3 DNA sequence: TGCAGTGCTAACCCCGGGCGGGAGATGAGTCGGGACAATGAGCAGTTCTTC. The genes are TRBV20-1 and TRBJ2-1; 7 bases are a match to TRBD2. Looked up from germline, CDR1 is DFQATT and CDR2 is SNEGSKA (reference sequence). The length of the CDR3 is 17 residues. V lost 4 bases to trimming and J lost 5 bases; unmatched junction nucleotides: 17.

This clonotype was seen a handful of times. CDR3 in DNA: TGTGCCAGCAGTTTGCTAGGCATGAATCAGCCCCAGCATTTT. Translating it yields CASSLLGMNQPQHF. The chain uses TRBV28 and TRBJ1-5; the D is unclear. Per germline, CDR1 MDHEN and CDR2 SYDVKM. Trimming left V 3 bases short and J 4 bases short, with 10 bases between. CDR3 size: 14 residues.

The sample holds a few counts of this clonotype. The genes are TRBV27 and TRBJ1-3, with D possibly TRBD1 on 5 matching bases. The CDR3 is 14 residues long. From germline, CDR1 is MNHEY and CDR2 SMNVEV (reference sequence). The V end lost 6 bases, the J end lost 0 bases, and 9 bases lay between the germline ends. CDR3 in DNA: TGTGCCAGCAGGGGGCTTAGCTCTGGAAACACCATATATTTT. The encoded protein is CASRGLSSGNTIYF.

A few counts support this clonotype. The chain uses TRBV15 and TRBJ1-1, with D tentatively TRBD1 (6 bases). The germline V gene encodes CDR1 LNHNV and CDR2 YYDKDF (reference sequence). With 1 base removed from V and 4 bases from J, the gap between germline ends came to 13 bases. The CDR3 covers 15 residues. The CDR3 region is CATSRARGMGTEAFF. The CDR3 bases are TGTGCCACCAGCAGAGCCAGGGGAATGGGCACTGAAGCTTTCTTT.

This clonotype was recorded at least ten times. This chain uses TRBV12-3 or TRBV12-4 with TRBJ2-2, with TRBD1 matching over 8 bases. Unmatched junction bases numbered 1, after V lost 6 bases and J lost 4 bases. The CDR3 extends over 13 amino acids. As DNA, the CDR3 is TGTGCCAGCAGGACAGGGGTCACCGGGGAGCTGTTTTTT. Its translation is CASRTGVTGELFF.

This rearrangement joins TRBV4-2 to TRBJ1-4; the match to TRBD1 covers 10 bases. This CDR3 is 17 amino acids long. Germline CDR1 is LGHNA and CDR2 is YNFKEQ. V lost 0 bases, J lost 5 bases, and 6 bases stayed unmatched. As DNA, the CDR3 is TGTGCCAGCAGCCAAGAGACAGGGGGCACATGGAATGAAAAACTGTTTTTT. This translates into CASSQETGGTWNEKLFF.

Note on this clonotype: At one of its ends the junction is not consistent with the germline gene, which may arise from a read error. This chain links TRBV28 with TRBJ2-7; D is possibly TRBD1 or TRBD2 (5 bases each). Germline-derived CDR1 and CDR2 are MDHEN and SYDVKM. This CDR3 has 15 residues. As DNA, the CDR3 is TGTGCCAGCAGTTTTGGGGGACCTACCTCCCACGAGCAGTACTTC. Translating gives CASSFGGPTSHEQYF.

There are many counts of this clonotype. The genes are TRBV7-2 and TRBJ1-2; D unresolved. V lost 4 bases and J lost 3, with 6 bases in between. The CDR3 covers 12 residues. In germline, CDR1 is SGHTA, CDR2 FQGNSA. The CDR3 DNA is TGTGCCAGCAGCTCTTTAGACTATGGCTACACCTTC. This translates into CASSSLDYGYTF.

This sequence joins TRBV29-1 and TRBJ1-4; D is ambiguous. This CDR3 comprises 12 residues. CDR1 and CDR2 from the germline V gene are SQVTM and ANQGSEA. Trimming cost V 4 bases and J 7 bases, with 10 bases left between them. The CDR3 loop reads CSVGEGPEKLFF. CDR3 coding DNA: TGCAGCGTTGGAGAAGGCCCTGAAAAACTGTTTTTT.

This clonotype appeared a few times. J is TRBJ2-7 and V is TRBV20-1; 9 positions match TRBD2. Germline CDR1 is DFQATT and CDR2 is SNEGSKA (reference sequence). The CDR3 spans 15 residues. Trimming cost V 2 bases and J 5 bases; bases outside gene matches: 10. CDR3 residues: CSARKGGGADNEQYF. The CDR3 nucleotides read TGCAGTGCTAGAAAGGGCGGGGGGGCCGACAACGAGCAGTACTTC.

The chain couples TRBV20-1 to TRBJ2-1; TRBD1 matches at 7 bases. Per the germline V gene, CDR1 is DFQATT and CDR2 is SNEGSKA (reference sequence). The J segment lost 9 bases and the V segment lost 4 bases, leaving 6 bases of the junction unmatched. The CDR3 is 12 amino acids. DNA for the CDR3: TGCAGTGCTATCGACAGGGACCGTGAGCAGTTCTTC. It translates to CSAIDRDREQFF.

V is TRBV2 and J is TRBJ2-6; TRBD1 agrees at 7 bases. V lost 8 bases, J lost 0 bases, and 10 bases stayed unmatched. This CDR3 is 17 amino acids long. Germline V gene sequence: CDR1 SNHLY, CDR2 FYNNEI. DNA for the CDR3: TGTGCCAGCTGCCGGGACAGCGGCGCCTCTGGGGCCAACGTCCTGACTTTC. It yields the protein CASCRDSGASGANVLTF.

This clonotype came up a few times. The rearrangement links TRBV20-1 to TRBJ2-3; 9 nucleotides agree with TRBD2. This CDR3 is 16 amino acids long. Per germline, CDR1 DFQATT and CDR2 SNEGSKA (reference sequence). CDR3 sequence (DNA): TGCAGCATAGCGGGAGTAGGTTCGACTAGCACAGATACGCAGTATTTT. It codes for CSIAGVGSTSTDTQYF.

This clonotype has only a few counts. This chain joins TRBV9 and TRBJ2-1, with 7 bases lining up with TRBD1. Germline V gene sequence: CDR1 SGDLS, CDR2 YYNGEE. J gave up 8 bases and V 0 bases, and 8 bases lay outside the gene matches. This CDR3 has 15 amino acids. As DNA, the CDR3 is TGTGCCAGCAGCGTAGTTCCAGGGGGAGTCGATGAGCAGTTCTTC. It encodes CASSVVPGGVDEQFF.

The chain joins TRBV11-3 to TRBJ2-1, with TRBD2 identical over 13 bases. V trimming: 5 bases; J trimming: 6 bases; junction bases outside the gene matches: 4. The length of the CDR3 is 15 residues. The V gene's germline CDR1 is SGHNT and CDR2 YENEEA. CDR3 residues: CASSRLAGGRNEQFF. Written as DNA, the CDR3 is TGTGCCAGCAGCCGACTAGCGGGAGGACGCAATGAGCAGTTCTTC.

This clonotype was recorded many times. The chain has TRBV3-1 and TRBJ2-7; unclear D gene. V was cut by 1 base and J by 2 bases, with 15 bases left in between. Germline V gene data show CDR1 as LGHDT and CDR2 as YNNKEL (reference sequence). The CDR3 contains 16 residues. The CDR3 DNA reads as TGTGCCAGCAGCCAAGCGTTAGTGGCAGGAGCCTACGAGCAGTACTTC. Its translation is CASSQALVAGAYEQYF.

V and J are TRBV7-2 and TRBJ1-2; D perhaps matches TRBD1 (5 bases). The CDR3 length is 13 residues. Germline lookup yields CDR1 SGHTA and CDR2 FQGNSA. V lost 4 bases and J 13 bases, leaving 19 bases between the germline ends. The CDR3 nucleotides read TGTGCCAGCAGCTCGCGGGGAGGGGCCAAGTGCACCTTC. It translates to CASSSRGGAKCTF.

This clonotype was counted a few times. The J gene is TRBJ2-3, the V gene TRBV12-3 or TRBV12-4, with D possibly being TRBD1 (6 bases). Trimming took off 4 bases at V and 2 bases at J, with 16 bases between the two ends. The CDR3 runs 16 residues. This chain's CDR3 is CASSSEFGGYTDTQYF. The CDR3 DNA sequence: TGTGCCAGCAGTTCCGAATTTGGGGGCTACACAGATACGCAGTATTTT.

The rearrangement joins TRBV20-1 to TRBJ1-5; D is uncertain. The CDR3 contains 13 residues. The germline CDR1 and CDR2 sequences are DFQATT and SNEGSKA (reference sequence). Trimming cost V 7 bases and J 7 bases, with 17 bases left between them. The CDR3 here is CSVIREGSQPQHF. CDR3 DNA sequence: TGCAGTGTTATTCGAGAGGGCTCCCAGCCCCAGCATTTT.

The CDR3 sequence: CASSLAVWDSSTDTQYF. The CDR3 nucleotides are TGTGCCAGCAGTTTAGCGGTGTGGGACAGTAGCACAGATACGCAGTATTTT. V and J are TRBV27 and TRBJ2-3; TRBD1 matches 7 bases. The length of the CDR3 is 17 residues. Germline V gene sequence: CDR1 MNHEY, CDR2 SMNVEV (reference sequence). J gave up 0 bases and V 2 bases, and 8 bases lay outside the gene matches.

This clonotype was seen a handful of times. V is TRBV7-2 and J is TRBJ2-7; possible D gene TRBD1, 6 bases. The ends were cut back, 0 bases at V and 4 bases at J, with 10 bases in the middle. CDR1 and CDR2 (germline): SGHTA, FQGNSA. The CDR3 extends over 14 amino acids. Here the CDR3 reads CASSLAKDSYEQYF. The CDR3 nucleotides are TGTGCCAGCAGCTTAGCCAAGGACAGTTACGAGCAGTACTTC.

This clonotype was found a few times. This rearrangement joins TRBV7-8 to TRBJ2-1; D gene unclear. The CDR3 has 15 amino acids. Trimming shortened V by 1 base and J by 3 bases, and 10 bases separated the two germline ends. Germline V CDR1 and CDR2: SGHVS, FQNEAQ. This CDR3 reads CASSLGGGFYNEQFF. CDR3 bases: TGTGCCAGCAGCTTAGGAGGTGGTTTCTACAATGAGCAGTTCTTC.

Many counts were recorded for this clonotype. The chain employs TRBV29-1 and TRBJ2-3; TRBD2 agrees at 9 bases. The CDR3 is 14 amino acids. The ends lost 4 bases at V and 3 bases at J; junction bases unmatched: 5. The germline V gene encodes CDR1 SQVTM and CDR2 ANQGSEA. CDR3 DNA: TGCAGCGTTGGGGGGACTAGCTTAACAGATACGCAGTATTTT. It translates to CSVGGTSLTDTQYF.